A single sample is the source of the 15 T cell receptor beta chains below, sequenced in a study of shared T cell receptors in the human thymus (TCRdb year 2021). The library relied on the immunoSEQ multiplex PCR assay. TCRdb obtained this table from immuneACCESS and retained in-frame rearrangements with V and J assigned. These tables miss some clones; where compared with another copy, unresolved V genes account for less than half of the shortfall, and the remainder is unexplained. In this sample the table shows hundreds of thousands of clones, 95% of which occur a single time. The top ten clones comprise approximately 0.02% of the sample. Sequencing was carried out using thymocytes. These receptors all come from a human donor.

V usage is TRBV11-2 and J usage is TRBJ2-7, with TRBD2 matching 7 bases. The CDR3 runs to 15 residues. V gave up 2 bases and J gave up 0 bases; unmatched junction bases: 4. The V gene's germline CDR1 is SGHAT and CDR2 FQNNGV. The CDR3, as DNA: TGTGCCAGCAGCTTACAGCGGGACGCCTCCTACGAGCAGTACTTC. It codes for CASSLQRDASYEQYF.

J is TRBJ2-1 and V is TRBV5-1; 10 nucleotides match TRBD2. The CDR3 runs to 16 residues. Per germline, CDR1 SGHRS and CDR2 YFSETQ. Trimming cost V 4 bases and J 10 bases; bases outside gene matches: 14. CDR3 in DNA: TGCGCCAGCAGCAGACTCCTAGCGGGAGCCCCCAGGGAGCAGTTCTTC. Protein: CASSRLLAGAPREQFF.

The chain uses TRBV27 and TRBJ2-3, with TRBD1 matching 9 bases. J lost 6 bases, V lost 6 bases, and 19 bases had no gene match. The CDR3 contains 18 residues. Germline V gene data show CDR1 as MNHEY and CDR2 as SMNVEV (reference sequence). CDR3 sequence reads: CASSRTKPSDRGRDTQYF. The CDR3, as DNA: TGTGCCAGCAGCCGTACCAAACCATCGGACAGGGGTAGGGATACGCAGTATTTT.

This clone was observed a single time. The chain couples TRBV5-1 to TRBJ1-2; D is ambiguous. Trimming cost V 0 bases and J 5 bases, with 20 bases left between them. This CDR3 region has 17 residues. Germline V CDR1 and CDR2: SGHRS, YFSETQ. The chain's CDR3 is CASSLEAYDSKKYGYTF. The CDR3 DNA reads TGCGCCAGCAGCTTGGAGGCTTACGACTCGAAAAAATATGGCTACACCTTC.

V usage is TRBV5-1 and J usage is TRBJ2-1; 8 bases map to TRBD2. Trimming removed 1 base from V and 0 bases from J; junction bases left unmatched: 3. This CDR3 has 16 amino acids. CDR1 and CDR2 from the germline V gene are SGHRS and YFSETQ. The CDR3: CASSLTSGYSYNEQFF. Written as DNA, the CDR3 is TGCGCCAGCAGCTTGACTAGCGGTTACTCCTACAATGAGCAGTTCTTC.

CDR3: CASSLGRSGRLRTDTQYF. The CDR3 DNA follows: TGTGCCAGCAGTTTGGGGAGGAGCGGGAGACTTAGGACAGATACGCAGTATTTT. The chain combines TRBV27 with TRBJ2-3; TRBD2 matches 8 bases. From germline, CDR1 is MNHEY and CDR2 SMNVEV (reference sequence). The CDR3 has 18 amino acids. V lost 3 bases to trimming and J lost 3 bases; unmatched junction nucleotides: 14.

This sequence joins TRBV27 and TRBJ2-1; D is ambiguous. The germline CDR1 and CDR2 sequences are MNHEY and SMNVEV (reference sequence). This CDR3 spans 13 amino acids. The V and J ends lost 7 bases and 4 bases respectively, with 11 bases between them. CDR3 nucleotides: TGTGCCAGCACCTCCGACCTATACAATGAGCAGTTCTTC. It codes for CASTSDLYNEQFF.

The gene calls are TRBV7-9 and TRBJ2-7, with 14 bases aligning to TRBD2. This CDR3 is 18 amino acids long. J lost 3 bases, V lost 5 bases, and 12 bases had no gene match. Per germline, CDR1 SEHNR and CDR2 FQNEAQ (reference sequence). As DNA, the CDR3 is TGTGCCAGCAGCCTGACCGGGACTAGCGGGAGCCAAGGCTACGAGCAGTACTTC. Encoded protein: CASSLTGTSGSQGYEQYF.

V and J are TRBV10-3 and TRBJ2-3, with 8 positions matching TRBD2. The CDR3 length is 16 residues. Germline V gene data show CDR1 as ENHRY and CDR2 as SYGVKD. The junction had 14 bases not matched to a gene; V was cut back by 7 bases and J by 5 bases. The CDR3 DNA follows: TGTGCCATCACAAAGCGGGAGCCACCTTGGGGAGATACGCAGTATTTT. It codes for CAITKREPPWGDTQYF.

The rearrangement links TRBV10-3 to TRBJ2-7; no clear D. The CDR3 is 13 residues long. V lost 0 bases and J lost 5, with 8 bases in between. Germline assignment: CDR1 ENHRY and CDR2 SYGVKD. This CDR3 is CAISESGSDEQYF. The DNA of the CDR3 is TGTGCCATCAGTGAGTCGGGGTCCGACGAGCAGTACTTC.

This chain joins TRBV7-2 and TRBJ1-1, with D unclear. The CDR3 runs to 11 residues. V lost 6 bases and J 2 bases, leaving 4 bases between the germline ends. Per the germline V gene, CDR1 is SGHTA and CDR2 is FQGNSA. In DNA form, the CDR3 reads TGTGCCAGCAGGGTCAACACTGAAGCTTTCTTT. Its translation: CASRVNTEAFF.

The chain is built from TRBV19 and TRBJ1-3; 9 bases line up with TRBD1. Trimming cost V 5 bases and J 9 bases; bases outside gene matches: 8. Germline V CDR1 and CDR2: LNHDA, SQIVND (reference sequence). CDR3 size: 14 residues. CDR3 sequence reads: CASSSPGTGSTIYF. As DNA, the CDR3 is TGTGCCAGTAGTTCCCCCGGGACAGGGAGCACCATATATTTT.

The rearrangement uses TRBV20-1 and TRBJ2-4; 7 bases map to TRBD2. The trim removed 6 bases at V and 13 bases at J, leaving 9 bases unmatched. The CDR3 loop spans 11 amino acids. Germline-derived CDR1 and CDR2 are DFQATT and SNEGSKA (reference sequence). CDR3 in amino acids: CSATSAGGQYF. In nucleotides, the CDR3 is TGCAGTGCAACTAGCGCCGGCGGGCAGTACTTC.

The V call is TRBV16, the J call TRBJ2-2; 7 bases are shared with TRBD1. CDR3 length: 16 amino acids. V was clipped by 5 bases and J by 4 bases; unmatched bases: 10. Germline V gives CDR1 KGHSY, CDR2 FQNENV. CDR3 amino acids: CASSMVPDRTTGELFF. The CDR3 bases are TGTGCCAGCAGCATGGTTCCGGACAGGACCACCGGGGAGCTGTTTTTT.

The V call is TRBV7-2, the J call TRBJ1-2, with TRBD1 identical over 7 bases. The CDR3 has 13 residues. V lost 5 bases to trimming and J lost 4 bases; unmatched junction nucleotides: 4. Per germline, CDR1 SGHTA and CDR2 FQGNSA. The CDR3 loop reads CASSRQGSYGYTF. Written as DNA, the CDR3 is TGTGCCAGCAGCCGACAGGGTAGCTATGGCTACACCTTC.